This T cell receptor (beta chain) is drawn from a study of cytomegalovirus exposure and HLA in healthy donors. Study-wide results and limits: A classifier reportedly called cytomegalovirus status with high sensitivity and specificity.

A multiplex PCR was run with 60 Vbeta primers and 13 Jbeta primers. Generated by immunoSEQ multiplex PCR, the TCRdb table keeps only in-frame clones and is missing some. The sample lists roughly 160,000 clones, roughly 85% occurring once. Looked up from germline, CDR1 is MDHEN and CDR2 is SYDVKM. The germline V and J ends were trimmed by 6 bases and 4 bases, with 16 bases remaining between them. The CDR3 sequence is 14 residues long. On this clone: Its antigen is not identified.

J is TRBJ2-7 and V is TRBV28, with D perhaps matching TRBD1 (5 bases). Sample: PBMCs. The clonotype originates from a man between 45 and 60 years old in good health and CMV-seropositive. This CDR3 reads CASSNGPGRYEQYF. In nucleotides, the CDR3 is TGTGCCAGCAGCAACGGACCAGGGCGGTACGAGCAGTACTTC.